The 17 T cell receptor beta chains below were found in one sample sequenced in a study of a mutant IDH1 vaccine in newly diagnosed glioma. Method: immunoSEQ multiplex PCR; TCRdb's copy keeps in-frame clones and lacks some. The data show fewer than 50,000 clones, approximately 92% seen once. Time point specified: baseline, week 1 (first vaccination visit). Treatment specified: pre-vaccination baseline after standard-of-care therapy. The source was PBMCs, collected from a glioma patient treated with radiotherapy, temozolomide or both. These receptor sequences come from a man between 18 and 35 years old with glioma.

The V gene is TRBV6-5, the J gene TRBJ2-5; 7 bases are a match to TRBD1. Germline values: CDR1 MNHEY, CDR2 SVGAGI. The V and J ends lost 6 bases and 5 bases, in that order; junction bases with no gene match: 9. There are 14 residues in the CDR3. The CDR3 DNA sequence: TGTGCCAGCAGGCAGGGGGTAGTATCGGAGACCCAGTACTTC. It translates to CASRQGVVSETQYF.

The chain links TRBV5-4 to TRBJ1-1, with D possibly matching TRBD1 (6 bases). The length of the CDR3 is 14 residues. Germline V gene lookup returns CDR1 SGHNT and CDR2 YYREEE (reference sequence). The V and J ends lost 4 bases and 5 bases respectively, with 15 bases between them. The CDR3 loop reads CASSGGAGLTEAFF. CDR3 in DNA: TGTGCCAGCAGCGGGGGGGCCGGGCTAACTGAAGCTTTCTTT.

V usage is TRBV28 and J usage is TRBJ1-1; TRBD1 is a possible D gene (5 bases). Trimming shortened V by 3 bases and J by 0 bases, and 5 bases separated the two germline ends. Germline CDR1 is MDHEN and CDR2 is SYDVKM. The CDR3 is 13 amino acids. CDR3 sequence reads: CASSLGLNTEAFF. CDR3 sequence (DNA): TGTGCCAGCAGTTTGGGACTGAACACTGAAGCTTTCTTT.

The chain has TRBV29-1 and TRBJ1-2; D remains unclear. Germline CDR1 and CDR2: SQVTM and ANQGSEA. The CDR3 extends over 15 amino acids. The germline V and J ends were trimmed by 3 bases and 8 bases, with 22 bases remaining between them. This CDR3 is CSVDSPARSGRGYTF. In DNA form, the CDR3 reads TGCAGCGTTGATAGTCCGGCGAGGTCAGGACGCGGCTACACCTTC.

The gene calls are TRBV4-1 and TRBJ2-7, with 8 bases matching TRBD2. The CDR3 totals 15 residues. Germline CDR1 and CDR2: MGHRA and YSYEKL. The junction had 3 bases not matched to a gene; V was cut back by 0 bases and J by 2 bases. CDR3 amino acids: CASSQDRREAYEQYF. The CDR3 DNA follows: TGCGCCAGCAGCCAAGATCGGCGGGAGGCCTACGAGCAGTACTTC.

DNA for the CDR3: TGTGCCAGAAGCGGAGGGACTAGCGGGGAGGGGCAAGAGACCCAGTACTTC. Amino acid sequence: CARSGGTSGEGQETQYF. The rearrangement links TRBV5-3 to TRBJ2-5, with 13 nucleotides matching TRBD2. TRBV5-3 counts as an open reading frame of uncertain function. Trimming removed 4 bases from V and 2 bases from J; junction bases left unmatched: 8. CDR3 length: 17 residues.

This chain uses TRBV7-9 with TRBJ2-4; D possibly uses TRBD1 or TRBD2 (5 bases each). The CDR3 spans 12 residues. The V end lost 11 bases, the J end lost 0 bases, and 8 bases lay between the germline ends. The germline CDR1 and CDR2 sequences are SEHNR and FQNEAQ (reference sequence). The CDR3 is CAPGLAKNIQYF. For the CDR3, the DNA is TGTGCCCCGGGGCTAGCCAAAAACATTCAGTACTTC.

The chain employs TRBV28 and TRBJ2-2; TRBD1 agrees at 7 bases. Germline CDR1 reads MDHEN; CDR2 reads SYDVKM. The length of the CDR3 is 13 residues. V shed 6 bases and J 8 bases; nucleotides not matched to a gene: 6. CDR3 residues: CASSPDRAGELFF. In DNA form, the CDR3 reads TGTGCCAGCAGCCCCGACAGGGCTGGGGAGCTGTTTTTT.

The gene calls are TRBV7-2 and TRBJ1-2; TRBD1 aligns across 7 bases. The CDR3 sequence is 16 residues long. The germline V gene encodes CDR1 SGHTA and CDR2 FQGNSA. J gave up 2 bases and V 2 bases, and 8 bases lay outside the gene matches. The CDR3 is CASSLHGGQANYGYTF. CDR3 coding DNA: TGTGCCAGCAGCTTACATGGTGGACAGGCCAACTATGGCTACACCTTC.

This sequence joins TRBV2 and TRBJ2-2, with D possibly being TRBD2 (6 bases). The CDR3 extends over 14 amino acids. The V gene lost 7 bases and the J gene lost 2 bases, with 11 bases spanning the gap. Germline CDR1 SNHLY, CDR2 FYNNEI. Written as DNA, the CDR3 is TGTGCCAGCAACCCCGCGGGAAACACCGGGGAGCTGTTTTTT. The encoded protein is CASNPAGNTGELFF.

The V and J genes are TRBV30 and TRBJ2-3; weak D call: TRBD2 (6 bases). The CDR3 totals 16 residues. Germline-derived CDR1 and CDR2 are GTSNPN and SVGIG (reference sequence). V lost 0 bases and J 2 bases, leaving 15 bases between the germline ends. The chain's CDR3 is CAWSVGVGGHTDTQYF. The CDR3 DNA reads as TGTGCCTGGAGTGTAGGGGTGGGAGGACACACAGATACGCAGTATTTT.

This clone was detected only once. CDR3 sequence (DNA): TGCAGCGTCCTACCGGGACTAGCGGGAGGTGGGACCCAGTACTTC. Translating it yields CSVLPGLAGGGTQYF. The chain has TRBV29-1 and TRBJ2-5, with TRBD2 identical over 15 bases. The CDR3 runs 15 residues. Losses at the gene ends were 6 bases for V and 7 bases for J; bases not matched to a gene: 9. Germline CDR1 reads SQVTM; CDR2 reads ANQGSEA.

J is TRBJ2-3 and V is TRBV4-2; tentative D call: TRBD2 (5 bases). Trimming pared 1 base from V and 1 base from J, leaving 9 bases between. Germline-derived CDR1 and CDR2 are LGHNA and YNFKEQ. The CDR3 is made up of 15 amino acids. This CDR3 is CASSQGGFGTDTQYF. The CDR3 DNA follows: TGTGCCAGCAGCCAAGGAGGGTTTGGCACAGATACGCAGTATTTT.

The J gene is TRBJ1-3, the V gene TRBV7-9; D is possibly TRBD1 (6 bases). In germline, CDR1 is SEHNR, CDR2 FQNEAQ (reference sequence). The CDR3 consists of 16 residues. V was cut by 1 base and J by 1 base, with 11 bases left in between. The CDR3 protein is CASSLVGGGSGNTIYF. The CDR3, as DNA: TGTGCCAGCAGCTTAGTGGGAGGGGGATCTGGAAACACCATATATTTT.

The V and J genes are TRBV6-5 and TRBJ2-1, with TRBD2 identical over 9 bases. The CDR3 has 15 residues. Germline assignment: CDR1 MNHEY and CDR2 SVGAGI. J lost 8 bases, V lost 2 bases, and 7 bases had no gene match. For the CDR3, the DNA is TGTGCCAGCAGTTACGTGGCTAGCGGGAAACATGAGCAGTTCTTC. Its translation: CASSYVASGKHEQFF.

V usage is TRBV2 and J usage is TRBJ2-1; unclear D gene. Germline-derived CDR1 and CDR2 are SNHLY and FYNNEI. CDR3 size: 16 residues. V lost 5 bases and J 1 base, leaving 15 bases between the germline ends. The CDR3 protein is CASSNGPRGSYNEQFF. DNA of the CDR3: TGTGCCAGCAGTAACGGGCCACGAGGATCCTACAATGAGCAGTTCTTC.

The chain combines TRBV14 with TRBJ1-1; D uncertain. The germline V gene encodes CDR1 SGHDN and CDR2 FVKESK. This CDR3 comprises 13 residues. Trimming pared 0 bases from V and 2 bases from J, leaving 4 bases between. As DNA, the CDR3 is TGTGCCAGCAGCCAAGATTTTAACACTGAAGCTTTCTTT. Protein product: CASSQDFNTEAFF.